Following are 22 T cell receptor beta chains from one sample sequenced in a study of blood T cell repertoires in COVID-19 (dated by TCRdb to the early 2020s). The library was produced with the immunoSEQ multiplex PCR assay. Drawn from immuneACCESS, this table holds only the in-frame rearrangements with V and J called that TCRdb kept. Clones are partly lost; checked studies trace under half to an unresolved V gene and leave the rest unexplained. The sample table contains over 60,000 clones; only one count was recorded for approximately 86% of them. Of the sample, about an eighth falls within the top ten clones. The source material was peripheral blood. The receptors come from an older woman with acute or convalescent COVID-19.

The chain carries TRBV18 and TRBJ2-2; TRBD1 matches at 8 bases. CDR3 length equals 15 residues. After removal of 5 bases from V and 4 bases from J, the junction contained 6 bases not matched to a gene. The germline V gene encodes CDR1 KGHSH and CDR2 LQKENI. The CDR3 protein is CASSSTGVGTGELFF. The CDR3 DNA sequence: TGTGCCAGCTCATCGACAGGGGTTGGCACCGGGGAGCTGTTTTTT.

The rearrangement joins TRBV5-1 to TRBJ2-2; 9 bases are a match to TRBD1. With 4 bases clipped from V and 6 bases from J, the junction kept 10 bases outside the gene matches. CDR3 length equals 16 residues. CDR1 and CDR2 from the germline V gene are SGHRS and YFSETQ. The CDR3 loop is CASSRGDRERAGELFF. Written as DNA, the CDR3 is TGCGCCAGCAGCCGAGGGGACAGGGAGAGGGCCGGGGAGCTGTTTTTT.

This chain connects TRBV15 to TRBJ2-1, with 8 bases that match TRBD2. The V segment lost 1 base and the J segment 5 bases; nucleotides outside the gene matches: 4. CDR1 is LNHNV and CDR2 is YYDKDF in the germline V gene (reference sequence). There are 15 residues in the CDR3. The CDR3 nucleotides are TGTGCCACCAGCAGAGCGGGAGGGCTAAACAATGAGCAGTTCTTC. Protein: CATSRAGGLNNEQFF.

The V call is TRBV3-1 (or the pseudogene TRBV3-2), the J call TRBJ2-5; 7 positions match TRBD2. There are 16 residues in the CDR3. Unmatched junction bases numbered 9, after V lost 0 bases and J lost 5 bases. Germline V lookup: CDR1 LGHDT, CDR2 YNNKEL (reference sequence). The CDR3 protein is CASSQDQRGAWETQYF. The DNA for the CDR3 is TGTGCCAGCAGCCAAGATCAGCGGGGCGCTTGGGAGACCCAGTACTTC.

The chain's CDR3 is CAISGGDRGYSNQPQHF. Here the CDR3 DNA reads TGTGCCATCTCCGGGGGGGACAGGGGGTATTCAAATCAGCCCCAGCATTTT. The rearrangement links TRBV10-3 to TRBJ1-5; 11 bases are shared with TRBD1. Germline V gives CDR1 ENHRY, CDR2 SYGVKD. This CDR3 spans 17 amino acids. The V gene end was trimmed by 8 bases and the J gene end by 4 bases; junction bases not matched to a gene: 13.

The count of this clone is one. The V call is TRBV4-1, the J call TRBJ1-2; TRBD1 aligns across 7 bases. The trim removed 4 bases at V and 0 bases at J, leaving 11 bases unmatched. CDR1 and CDR2 from the germline V gene are MGHRA and YSYEKL. The length of the CDR3 is 17 residues. CDR3 in DNA: TGCGCCAGCAGCCTGTCGACAGGGACCGGCTCTAACTATGGCTACACCTTC. Protein sequence: CASSLSTGTGSNYGYTF.

V gene TRBV19 combines with J gene TRBJ2-3, with D unresolved. V was shortened by 1 base and J by 1 base, with 6 bases between the two germline ends. Germline assignment: CDR1 LNHDA and CDR2 SQIVND (reference sequence). CDR3 length: 14 residues. CDR3 protein: CASSIGLRTDTQYF. The CDR3 DNA follows: TGTGCCAGTAGTATAGGACTCCGCACAGATACGCAGTATTTT.

The genes are TRBV6-5 and TRBJ2-2; possibly TRBD1 for D (6 bases). Germline values: CDR1 MNHEY, CDR2 SVGAGI. The CDR3 extends over 15 amino acids. V was trimmed by 6 bases and J by 1 base, leaving 12 bases between them. The CDR3 is CASRKPGQNTGELFF. Here the CDR3 DNA reads TGTGCCAGCAGAAAACCGGGACAGAACACCGGGGAGCTGTTTTTT.

V is TRBV7-8 and J is TRBJ1-5; TRBD1 is a possible D gene (5 bases). Trimming took 0 bases from V and 4 from J, leaving 7 bases between them. Germline-derived CDR1 and CDR2 are SGHVS and FQNEAQ. This CDR3 is built from 14 residues. CDR3 sequence reads: CASSLAGGNQPQHF. Here the CDR3 DNA reads TGTGCCAGCAGCTTAGCGGGGGGAAATCAGCCCCAGCATTTT.

The V and J genes are TRBV28 and TRBJ1-1; 9 nucleotides agree with TRBD1. Germline CDR1 reads MDHEN; CDR2 reads SYDVKM. With 4 bases clipped from V and 3 bases from J, the junction kept 6 bases outside the gene matches. The CDR3 contains 15 residues. The chain's CDR3 is CASSYTGGGYTEAFF. CDR3 bases: TGTGCCAGCAGTTACACAGGGGGCGGGTACACTGAAGCTTTCTTT.

This clone appeared once. The chain employs TRBV24-1 and TRBJ2-1; 8 positions agree with TRBD1. Looked up from germline, CDR1 is KGHDR and CDR2 is SFDVKD. V trimming: 3 bases; J trimming: 5 bases; junction bases outside the gene matches: 2. This CDR3 has 14 amino acids. CDR3 sequence (DNA): TGTGCCACCAGTGATACGGGACAGGACAATGAGCAGTTCTTC. This sequence encodes CATSDTGQDNEQFF.

The chain employs TRBV30 and TRBJ2-1; 7 bases align to TRBD2. Germline assignment: CDR1 GTSNPN and CDR2 SVGIG (reference sequence). This CDR3 spans 19 amino acids. With V trimmed by 8 bases and J by 0 bases, 22 bases remained unmatched. The DNA of the CDR3 is TGTGCCGGGGACGTCTTCTATACTAGCGACGTAAGCTCCTACAATGAGCAGTTCTTC. As protein: CAGDVFYTSDVSSYNEQFF.

The rearrangement joins TRBV12-3 or TRBV12-4 to TRBJ2-7; perhaps TRBD1 as D (6 bases). CDR3 length: 13 residues. V gave up 0 bases and J gave up 7 bases, with 10 bases separating them. CDR3 protein: CASSLATGREQYF. The DNA of the CDR3 is TGTGCCAGCAGTTTAGCTACAGGGCGGGAGCAGTACTTC.

The rearrangement uses TRBV19 and TRBJ1-2, with D unclear. V lost 4 bases and J lost 4, with 7 bases in between. Germline-derived CDR1 and CDR2 are LNHDA and SQIVND (reference sequence). CDR3 size: 12 residues. This chain's CDR3 is CASSSTLYGYTF. The DNA of the CDR3 is TGTGCCAGTAGTAGTACTCTCTATGGCTACACCTTC.

The chain combines TRBV2 with TRBJ1-1; tentative D call: TRBD1 (5 bases). Trimming took 8 bases from V and 5 from J, leaving 18 bases between them. The germline CDR1 and CDR2 sequences are SNHLY and FYNNEI. The CDR3 is made up of 14 amino acids. The CDR3 coding sequence is TGTGCCAGCGACACGGACCAGGGAGGAACTGAAGCTTTCTTT. Its protein is CASDTDQGGTEAFF.

The chain employs TRBV5-3 and TRBJ1-5; 9 bases fit TRBD1. TRBV5-3 is identified as an open reading frame with a role that is uncertain. V shed 4 bases and J 2 bases; nucleotides not matched to a gene: 4. The CDR3 has 15 residues. CDR3 in amino acids: CARSRDRDGNQPQHF. The CDR3 DNA is TGTGCCAGAAGCCGGGACAGGGATGGCAATCAGCCCCAGCATTTT.

The J gene is TRBJ1-1, the V gene TRBV6-5; D is perhaps TRBD1 (6 bases). Per germline, CDR1 MNHEY and CDR2 SVGAGI. V was pared by 5 bases and J by 13 bases, with 17 bases between. This CDR3 comprises 12 residues. The CDR3 DNA sequence: TGTGCCAGCAGTCCAGGGGCGGAGGCCGGTTTCTTT. This encodes CASSPGAEAGFF.

The gene calls are TRBV27 and TRBJ1-2; TRBD1 aligns across 8 bases. J gave up 3 bases and V 4 bases, and 7 bases lay outside the gene matches. The CDR3 is made up of 15 amino acids. Per the germline V gene, CDR1 is MNHEY and CDR2 is SMNVEV (reference sequence). CDR3 sequence: CASSSGQGVYYGYTF. The CDR3 bases are TGTGCCAGCAGTTCCGGACAGGGAGTATACTATGGCTACACCTTC.

This chain links TRBV27 with TRBJ1-2; TRBD1 aligns across 9 bases. Per the germline V gene, CDR1 is MNHEY and CDR2 is SMNVEV (reference sequence). The CDR3 runs 15 residues. The V and J ends lost 3 bases and 4 bases, in that order; junction bases with no gene match: 6. This CDR3 reads CASSLGTGGSYGYTF. Written as DNA, the CDR3 is TGTGCCAGCAGTTTGGGAACAGGGGGCTCCTATGGCTACACCTTC.

V and J are TRBV11-2 and TRBJ2-1, with a weak D call TRBD2 (5 bases). The CDR3 runs 16 residues. CDR1 is SGHAT, CDR2 FQNNGV, per germline. V lost 1 base, J lost 0 bases, and 10 bases lay in between. As DNA, the CDR3 is TGTGCCAGCAGCTTAGTTGAGGGAAGCTCCTACAATGAGCAGTTCTTC. Translation gives CASSLVEGSSYNEQFF.

J is TRBJ2-1 and V is TRBV28; TRBD2 matches at 11 bases. The V gene's germline CDR1 is MDHEN and CDR2 SYDVKM. V gave up 5 bases and J gave up 9 bases; unmatched junction bases: 15. The CDR3 length is 17 residues. The CDR3: CASSIPGDSGGAGEQFF. The CDR3 bases are TGTGCCAGCAGTATCCCCGGGGATAGCGGGGGGGCCGGTGAGCAGTTCTTC.

The rearrangement uses TRBV2 and TRBJ1-5; D is unresolved. This CDR3 has 13 amino acids. With 6 bases removed from V and 0 bases from J, the gap between germline ends came to 6 bases. CDR1 and CDR2 from the germline V gene are SNHLY and FYNNEI. Here the CDR3 reads CASSVYSNQPQHF. The DNA of the CDR3 is TGTGCCAGCAGCGTCTATAGCAATCAGCCCCAGCATTTT.